One and the same sample provided the 23 T cell receptor beta chains below, sequenced in a study of blood T cell repertoires in COVID-19. The protocol was immunoSEQ multiplex PCR, while the TCRdb copy is restricted to in-frame clones and leaves out a portion. Of around 100,000 clones listed, less than 85% are singletons. Input material: peripheral blood. The receptors shown here come from a human donor in a cohort sampled during active COVID-19.

The J gene is TRBJ2-1, the V gene TRBV18; TRBD1 matches at 9 bases. CDR1 is KGHSH and CDR2 is LQKENI in the germline V gene. CDR3 length equals 16 residues. The trim removed 3 bases at V and 6 bases at J, leaving 9 bases unmatched. Here the CDR3 reads CASSPSLATGGNEQFF. The DNA of the CDR3 is TGTGCCAGCTCACCCTCTTTGGCGACAGGGGGCAATGAGCAGTTCTTC.

The V and J genes are TRBV15 and TRBJ2-3; TRBD2 aligns across 12 bases. Looked up from germline, CDR1 is LNHNV and CDR2 is YYDKDF (reference sequence). The CDR3 has 16 amino acids. Germline trimming cut 4 bases from V and 2 bases from J; bases unmatched to any gene: 4. The DNA of the CDR3 is TGTGCCACCAGCACCGGACTAGCGGGGAACACAGATACGCAGTATTTT. Translation: CATSTGLAGNTDTQYF.

The chain combines TRBV3-1 (or the pseudogene TRBV3-2) with TRBJ2-3; TRBD2 matches at 12 bases. Germline trimming cut 8 bases from V and 8 bases from J; bases unmatched to any gene: 2. This CDR3 contains 12 residues. Germline V gene lookup returns CDR1 LGHDT and CDR2 YNNKEL (reference sequence). CDR3 in DNA: TGTGCCAGCGGGACTAGCGGGCCTACGCAGTATTTT. It is translated as CASGTSGPTQYF.

The CDR3 reads CASSPTQGATDTQYF. The CDR3 DNA is TGTGCCAGCTCACCAACGCAGGGGGCCACAGATACGCAGTATTTT. The chain is built from TRBV18 and TRBJ2-3; 8 nucleotides match TRBD1. There are 15 residues in the CDR3. After removal of 2 bases from V and 2 bases from J, the junction contained 3 bases not matched to a gene. Germline lookup yields CDR1 KGHSH and CDR2 LQKENI.

The chain joins TRBV7-9 to TRBJ2-5; D ambiguous. The ends were cut back, 5 bases at V and 9 bases at J, with 13 bases in the middle. Germline V gene data show CDR1 as SEHNR and CDR2 as FQNEAQ (reference sequence). The CDR3 consists of 12 residues. CDR3 sequence (DNA): TGTGCCAGCAGCCCATCGGTCGAGTCCCAGTACTTC. This gives the protein CASSPSVESQYF.

The chain links TRBV5-1 to TRBJ2-7, with 7 bases aligning to TRBD1. The V segment lost 4 bases and the J segment 0 bases; nucleotides outside the gene matches: 4. CDR3 length: 14 amino acids. In germline, CDR1 is SGHRS, CDR2 YFSETQ. CDR3 sequence (DNA): TGCGCCAGCAGCCAGGGGGTCCCCTCCTACGAGCAGTACTTC. Protein product: CASSQGVPSYEQYF.

The V call is TRBV5-6, the J call TRBJ1-3; no definite D call. Germline V gives CDR1 SGHDT, CDR2 YYEEEE. The germline V and J ends were trimmed by 0 bases and 5 bases, with 9 bases remaining between them. The CDR3 loop spans 14 amino acids. CDR3 in DNA: TGTGCCAGCAGCTTGGCAGGCAGAAGAAACACCATATATTTT. Amino acid sequence: CASSLAGRRNTIYF.

This clone showed up just a few times. The rearrangement uses TRBV6-5 and TRBJ2-3, with 8 positions matching TRBD2. This CDR3 contains 14 residues. The germline CDR1 and CDR2 sequences are MNHEY and SVGAGI. J lost 6 bases, V lost 4 bases, and 6 bases had no gene match. The CDR3 is CASSSAGALDTQYF. The CDR3 DNA reads as TGTGCCAGCAGTTCAGCGGGGGCCTTGGATACGCAGTATTTT.

This clone was seen only once. The V gene is TRBV5-6, the J gene TRBJ2-3; 8 bases match TRBD1. CDR1 and CDR2 (germline): SGHDT, YYEEEE. There are 18 residues in the CDR3. The J segment lost 0 bases and the V segment lost 1 base, leaving 10 bases of the junction unmatched. The CDR3 coding sequence is TGTGCCAGCAGCTTGCAAGGCCAGACAGGGGCGAGCACAGATACGCAGTATTTT. Protein: CASSLQGQTGASTDTQYF.

The J gene is TRBJ2-2, the V gene TRBV19; 7 positions agree with TRBD1. Per the germline V gene, CDR1 is LNHDA and CDR2 is SQIVND (reference sequence). The CDR3 covers 14 residues. V dropped 7 bases and J dropped 3; count of bases not matched to a gene: 5. CDR3 amino acids: CASKTGLDTGELFF. The CDR3 DNA sequence: TGTGCCAGTAAGACAGGGCTAGACACCGGGGAGCTGTTTTTT.

This chain links TRBV5-1 with TRBJ2-3; 11 positions agree with TRBD2. Germline V gene data show CDR1 as SGHRS and CDR2 as YFSETQ. V trimming: 0 bases; J trimming: 5 bases; junction bases outside the gene matches: 5. This CDR3 has 16 residues. CDR3 nucleotides: TGCGCCAGCAGCTTGGAAACTAGCGGGGGTGGAGATACGCAGTATTTT. This sequence encodes CASSLETSGGGDTQYF.

The rearrangement links TRBV4-3 to TRBJ2-1; 11 bases map to TRBD2. The germline gives CDR1 LGHNA, CDR2 YSLEER. The V segment lost 2 bases and the J segment 10 bases; nucleotides outside the gene matches: 7. This CDR3 is 15 amino acids long. The CDR3 is CASSQLAGGVGEQFF. The CDR3 region has the DNA TGCGCCAGCAGCCAACTAGCGGGGGGAGTCGGGGAGCAGTTCTTC.

The count of this clone is one. This chain connects TRBV6-5 to TRBJ2-5; 8 bases line up with TRBD1. The CDR3 loop spans 15 amino acids. Germline CDR1 MNHEY, CDR2 SVGAGI. V dropped 8 bases and J dropped 2; count of bases not matched to a gene: 10. Here the CDR3 reads CASARDRRPQETQYF. The CDR3, as DNA: TGTGCCAGCGCTAGGGACAGGCGCCCGCAAGAGACCCAGTACTTC.

The chain links TRBV7-2 to TRBJ2-1; D is perhaps TRBD1 (6 bases). From germline, CDR1 is SGHTA and CDR2 FQGNSA. This CDR3 is 13 amino acids long. V was cut by 5 bases and J by 7 bases, with 12 bases left in between. The CDR3 loop reads CASSQPQGNEQFF. The CDR3 DNA is TGTGCCAGCAGCCAACCACAGGGAAATGAGCAGTTCTTC. The complete variable domain, with remaining parts taken from reference TRBV7-2 and TRBJ2-1, reads GAGVSQSPSNKVTEKGKDVELRCDPISGHTALYWYRQSLGQGLEFLIYFQGNSAPDKSGLPSDRFSAERTGGSVSTLTIQRTQQEDSAVYLCASSQPQGNEQFFGPGTRLTVL.

The gene calls are TRBV6-5 and TRBJ1-2, with a possible D match to TRBD1 (5 bases). Germline V gene sequence: CDR1 MNHEY, CDR2 SVGAGI. The CDR3 spans 15 residues. V lost 6 bases, J lost 1 base, and 15 bases lay in between. The CDR3 region is CASRPGQIFNYGYTF. DNA for the CDR3: TGTGCCAGCAGGCCTGGACAAATATTTAACTATGGCTACACCTTC.

The gene calls are TRBV25-1 and TRBJ1-2; 7 bases match TRBD1. J gave up 3 bases and V 5 bases, and 3 bases lay outside the gene matches. This CDR3 region has 13 residues. Germline loops: CDR1 MGHDK, CDR2 SYGVNS. CDR3 sequence: CASSRQGDYGYTF. CDR3 nucleotide sequence: TGTGCCAGCAGTAGACAGGGAGACTATGGCTACACCTTC.

The chain uses TRBV19 and TRBJ1-5; D gene uncertain. The V and J ends lost 7 bases and 7 bases respectively, with 11 bases between them. The length of the CDR3 is 12 residues. Per the germline V gene, CDR1 is LNHDA and CDR2 is SQIVND (reference sequence). CDR3 loop: CASKIAAQPQHF. CDR3 nucleotides: TGTGCCAGTAAAATCGCGGCGCAGCCCCAGCATTTT.

The chain couples TRBV5-4 to TRBJ2-3; D is undetermined. The V end was cut by 1 base, the J end by 6 bases, with 12 bases between. Germline-derived CDR1 and CDR2 are SGHNT and YYREEE (reference sequence). The CDR3 totals 14 residues. CDR3 DNA: TGTGCCAGCAGCTTGACAGATTCACGGGATACGCAGTATTTT. It translates to CASSLTDSRDTQYF.

The chain is built from TRBV30 and TRBJ1-5, with a possible D match to TRBD1 (6 bases). The CDR3 sequence is 14 residues long. Germline CDR1 is GTSNPN and CDR2 is SVGIG (reference sequence). V lost 2 bases and J lost 2, with 10 bases in between. Here the CDR3 reads CAWSPYRGNQPQHF. The CDR3 nucleotides are TGTGCCTGGAGTCCTTACAGGGGCAATCAGCCCCAGCATTTT.

This clone appeared once. The chain employs TRBV6-5 and TRBJ2-5; possibly TRBD2 for D (5 bases). CDR3 length equals 13 residues. Germline V gives CDR1 MNHEY, CDR2 SVGAGI. V lost 2 bases and J 7 bases, leaving 11 bases between the germline ends. CDR3 bases: TGTGCCAGCAGTTACGCCGGCCGGGGGACCCAGTACTTC. It is translated as CASSYAGRGTQYF.

This chain joins TRBV7-9 and TRBJ2-1; D is possibly TRBD2 (6 bases). Germline V gene data show CDR1 as SEHNR and CDR2 as FQNEAQ (reference sequence). The CDR3 extends over 14 amino acids. V was shortened by 7 bases and J by 4 bases, with 14 bases between the two germline ends. CDR3 amino acids: CASTSFAGYNEQFF. In DNA form, the CDR3 reads TGTGCCAGCACCTCTTTTGCGGGGTACAATGAGCAGTTCTTC.

This chain uses TRBV21-1 with TRBJ2-4; TRBD2 was called by the table and not checked on the DNA. TRBV21-1 is flagged as a pseudogene. This CDR3 region has 15 residues. This chain's CDR3 is CASSKRIRVWYIQYF. The DNA for the CDR3 is TGTGCCAGCAGCAAAAGGATCCGGGTTTGGTACATTCAGTACTTC.

This clone was seen a few times. The chain has TRBV7-3 and TRBJ2-2, with unresolved D. CDR3 size: 13 residues. Germline CDR1 and CDR2: SGHTA and FQGTGA. V lost 2 bases to trimming and J lost 7 bases, with 8 bases between them. CDR3 coding DNA: TGTGCCAGCAGCTTAGTCCCCGGCGGGGAGCTGTTTTTT. It specifies CASSLVPGGELFF.